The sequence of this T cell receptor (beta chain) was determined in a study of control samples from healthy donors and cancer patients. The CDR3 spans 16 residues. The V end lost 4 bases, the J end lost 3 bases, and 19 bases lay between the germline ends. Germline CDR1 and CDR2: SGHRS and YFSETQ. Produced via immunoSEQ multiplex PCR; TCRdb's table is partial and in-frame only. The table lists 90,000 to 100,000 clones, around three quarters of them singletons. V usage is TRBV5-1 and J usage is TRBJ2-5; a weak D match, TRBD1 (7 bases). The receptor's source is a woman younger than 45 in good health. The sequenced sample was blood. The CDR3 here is CASSPPTGRSEETQYF. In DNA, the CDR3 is TGCGCCAGCAGCCCCCCGACAGGGAGGAGCGAAGAGACCCAGTACTTC.